This TCR beta chain emerged from a study of T cells in Graves' hyperthyroidism and ophthalmopathy. Points from the study as a whole: The blood repertoire included most of the expanded thyroid clonotypes above 0.001. Progression to ophthalmopathy was predicted a median of roughly seven months early.

V dropped 5 bases and J dropped 12 bases, with 22 bases sitting between them. Germline V gene lookup returns CDR1 MGHRA and CDR2 YSYEKL. The CDR3 length is 14 residues. This clonotype came up many times. The antigen is undetermined. What was amplified from RNA transcripts were TCR beta CDR3 regions. Primed by the HTBI set, a first-round RT-PCR was run on the TCR CDR3. Each CDR3 protein gets one entry after TCRdb re-called the multiplex PCR reads with MiXCR. This sample carries 310,000 or so distinct CDR3 sequences, around 15% of them seen once, and the ten largest clones take around 58%. Ophthalmopathy patients all had a Clinical Activity Score of at least 3, a NOSPECS grade of at least 4 and disease under 3 months old. Patients having uncontrolled infection, another autoimmune disease, pregnancy or lactation were not included.

V and J are TRBV4-1 and TRBJ1-1; D gene ambiguous. The TCR was taken from an older woman with Graves' ophthalmopathy. The sample comprised blood. The CDR3 DNA is TGCGCCAGCAGCAATGAACAGATGGGGAGTAGGACTTTCTTT. It codes for CASSNEQMGSRTFF.